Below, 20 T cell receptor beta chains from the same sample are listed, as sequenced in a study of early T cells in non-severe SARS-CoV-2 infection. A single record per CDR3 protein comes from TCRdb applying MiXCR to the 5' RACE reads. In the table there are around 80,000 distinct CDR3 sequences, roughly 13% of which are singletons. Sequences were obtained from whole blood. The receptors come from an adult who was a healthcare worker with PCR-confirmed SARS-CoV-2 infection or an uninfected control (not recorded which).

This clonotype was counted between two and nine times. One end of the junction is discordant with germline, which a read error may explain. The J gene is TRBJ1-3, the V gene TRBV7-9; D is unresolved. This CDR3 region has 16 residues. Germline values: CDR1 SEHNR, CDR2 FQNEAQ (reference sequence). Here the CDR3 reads CASSLWTSNSENTIYF. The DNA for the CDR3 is TGTGCCAGCAGCTTATGGACGAGTAACTCTGAAAACACCATATATTTT.

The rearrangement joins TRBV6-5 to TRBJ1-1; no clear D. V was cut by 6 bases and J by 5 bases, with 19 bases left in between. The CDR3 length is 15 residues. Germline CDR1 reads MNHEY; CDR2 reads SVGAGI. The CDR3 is CASRKQQHPGTEAFF. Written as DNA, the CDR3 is TGTGCCAGCAGAAAGCAACAGCACCCGGGGACTGAAGCTTTCTTT.

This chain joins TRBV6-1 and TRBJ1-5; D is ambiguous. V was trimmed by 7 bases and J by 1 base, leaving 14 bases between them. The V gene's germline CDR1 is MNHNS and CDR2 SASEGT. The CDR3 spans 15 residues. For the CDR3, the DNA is TGTGCCAGCATCTCCCGGGCCATCAGCAATCAGCCCCAGCATTTT. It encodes CASISRAISNQPQHF.

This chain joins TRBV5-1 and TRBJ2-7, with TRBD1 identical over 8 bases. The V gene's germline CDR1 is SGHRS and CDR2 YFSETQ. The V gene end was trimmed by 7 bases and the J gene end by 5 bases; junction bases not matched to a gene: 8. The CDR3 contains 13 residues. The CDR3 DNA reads TGCGCCAGCGGTGGACAGGGCCCCAACGAGCAGTACTTC. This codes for CASGGQGPNEQYF.

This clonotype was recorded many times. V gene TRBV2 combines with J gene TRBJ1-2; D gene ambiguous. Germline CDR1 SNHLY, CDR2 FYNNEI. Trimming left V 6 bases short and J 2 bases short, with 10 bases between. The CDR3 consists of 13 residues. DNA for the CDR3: TGTGCCAGCAGGCGAGACACAAACTATGGCTACACCTTC. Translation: CASRRDTNYGYTF. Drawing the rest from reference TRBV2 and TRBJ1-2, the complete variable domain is EPEVTQTPSHQVTQMGQEVILRCVPISNHLYFYWYRQILGQKVEFLVSFYNNEISEKSEIFDDQFSVERPDGSNFTLKIRSTKLEDSAMYFCASRRDTNYGYTFGSGTRLTVV.

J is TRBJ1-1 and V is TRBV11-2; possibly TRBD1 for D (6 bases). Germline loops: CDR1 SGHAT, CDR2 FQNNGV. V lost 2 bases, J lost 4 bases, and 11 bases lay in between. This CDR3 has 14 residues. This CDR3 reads CASSLHQGSTEAFF. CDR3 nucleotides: TGTGCCAGCAGCTTACACCAGGGGTCCACTGAAGCTTTCTTT. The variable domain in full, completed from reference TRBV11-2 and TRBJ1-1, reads EAGVAQSPRYKIIEKRQSVAFWCNPISGHATLYWYQQILGQGPKLLIQFQNNGVVDDSQLPKDRFSAERLKGVDSTLKIQPAKLEDSAVYLCASSLHQGSTEAFFGQGTRLTVV.

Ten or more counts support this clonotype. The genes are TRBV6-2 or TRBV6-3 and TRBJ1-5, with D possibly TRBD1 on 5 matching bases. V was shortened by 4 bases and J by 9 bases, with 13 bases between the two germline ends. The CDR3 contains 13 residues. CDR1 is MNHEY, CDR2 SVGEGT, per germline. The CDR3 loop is CASSFPGGGPQHF. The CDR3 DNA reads TGTGCCAGCAGTTTCCCGGGGGGTGGGCCCCAGCATTTT.

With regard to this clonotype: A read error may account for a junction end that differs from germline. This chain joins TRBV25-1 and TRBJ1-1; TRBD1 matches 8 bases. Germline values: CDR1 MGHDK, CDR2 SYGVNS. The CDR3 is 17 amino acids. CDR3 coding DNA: TGTGCCAGCAGCGAATACGGGACAGGACGGAGGAACACTGAAGCTTTCTTT. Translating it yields CASSEYGTGRRNTEAFF.

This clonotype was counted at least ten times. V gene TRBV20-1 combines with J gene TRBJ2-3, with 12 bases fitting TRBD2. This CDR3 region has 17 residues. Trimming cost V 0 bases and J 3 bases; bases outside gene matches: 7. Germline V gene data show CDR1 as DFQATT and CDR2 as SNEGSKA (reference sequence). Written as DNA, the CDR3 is TGCAGTGCTAGAGATCCCCCTAGCGGGAGGGGTACAGATACGCAGTATTTT. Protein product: CSARDPPSGRGTDTQYF.

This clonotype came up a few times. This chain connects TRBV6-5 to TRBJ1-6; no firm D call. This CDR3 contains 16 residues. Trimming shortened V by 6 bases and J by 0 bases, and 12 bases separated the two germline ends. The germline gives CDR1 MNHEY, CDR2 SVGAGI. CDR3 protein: CASRTPGSSYNSPLHF. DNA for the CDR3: TGTGCCAGCAGAACCCCAGGAAGCTCCTATAATTCACCCCTCCACTTT.

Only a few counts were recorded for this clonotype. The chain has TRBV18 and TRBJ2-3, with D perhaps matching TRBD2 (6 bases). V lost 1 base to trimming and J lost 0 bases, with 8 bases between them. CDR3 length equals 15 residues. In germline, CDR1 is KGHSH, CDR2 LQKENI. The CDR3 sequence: CASSPRRDSTDTQYF. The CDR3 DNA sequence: TGTGCCAGCTCACCACGGAGGGACAGCACAGATACGCAGTATTTT.

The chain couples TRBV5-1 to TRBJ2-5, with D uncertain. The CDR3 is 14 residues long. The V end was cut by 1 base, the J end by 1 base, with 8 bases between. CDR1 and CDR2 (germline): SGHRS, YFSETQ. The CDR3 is CASSLLGGQETQYF. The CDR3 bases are TGCGCCAGCAGCTTGTTGGGCGGCCAAGAGACCCAGTACTTC.

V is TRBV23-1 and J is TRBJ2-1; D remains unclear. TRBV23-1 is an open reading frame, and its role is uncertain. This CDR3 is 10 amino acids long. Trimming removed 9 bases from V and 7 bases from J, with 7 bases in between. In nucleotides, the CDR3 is TGCGCCAGGGAAAGGAATGAGCAGTTCTTC. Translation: CARERNEQFF.

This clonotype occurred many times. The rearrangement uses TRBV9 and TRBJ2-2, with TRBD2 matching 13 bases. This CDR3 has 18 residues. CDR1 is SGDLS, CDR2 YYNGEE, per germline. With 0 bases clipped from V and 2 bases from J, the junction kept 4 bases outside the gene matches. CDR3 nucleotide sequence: TGTGCCAGCAGCGTAGCTACTAGCGGGAGGGCCAACACCGGGGAGCTGTTTTTT. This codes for CASSVATSGRANTGELFF.

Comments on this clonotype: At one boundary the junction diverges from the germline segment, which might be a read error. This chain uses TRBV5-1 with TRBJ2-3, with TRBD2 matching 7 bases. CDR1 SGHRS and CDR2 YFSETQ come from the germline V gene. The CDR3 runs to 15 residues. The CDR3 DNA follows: TGCGCCAGCAGCTTAGTGTCGGGAGGCACGGATACGCAGTATTTT. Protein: CASSLVSGGTDTQYF. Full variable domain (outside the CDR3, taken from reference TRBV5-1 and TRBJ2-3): KAGVTQTPRYLIKTRGQQVTLSCSPISGHRSVSWYQQTPGQGLQFLFEYFSETQRNKGNFPGRFSGRQFSNSRSEMNVSTLELGDSALYLCASSLVSGGTDTQYFGPGTRLTVL.

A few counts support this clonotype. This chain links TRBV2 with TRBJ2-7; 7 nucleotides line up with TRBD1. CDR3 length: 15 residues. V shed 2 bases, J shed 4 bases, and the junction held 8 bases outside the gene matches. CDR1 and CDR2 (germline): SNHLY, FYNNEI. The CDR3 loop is CASSESKTGLYEQYF. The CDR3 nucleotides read TGTGCCAGCAGTGAATCCAAGACAGGGTTGTACGAGCAGTACTTC.

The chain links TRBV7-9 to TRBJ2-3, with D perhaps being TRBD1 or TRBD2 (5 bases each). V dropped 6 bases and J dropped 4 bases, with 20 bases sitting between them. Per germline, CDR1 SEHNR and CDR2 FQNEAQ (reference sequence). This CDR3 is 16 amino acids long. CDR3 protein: CASSTAGTWRADTQYF. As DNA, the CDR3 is TGTGCCAGCAGTACCGCAGGGACCTGGCGGGCAGATACGCAGTATTTT.

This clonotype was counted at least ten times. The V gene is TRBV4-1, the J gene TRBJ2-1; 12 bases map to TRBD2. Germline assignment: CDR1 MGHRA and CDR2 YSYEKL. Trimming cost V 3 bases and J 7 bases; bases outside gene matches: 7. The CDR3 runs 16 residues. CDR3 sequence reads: CASSHQLAGGYNEQFF. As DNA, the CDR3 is TGCGCCAGCAGCCACCAACTAGCGGGGGGCTATAATGAGCAGTTCTTC.

CDR3 region: CASSLDGRPGDTQYF. Written as DNA, the CDR3 is TGTGCCAGCAGTTTAGACGGCAGGCCGGGAGATACGCAGTATTTT. The rearrangement uses TRBV12-3 or TRBV12-4 and TRBJ2-3; D is ambiguous. Trimming shortened V by 1 base and J by 5 bases, and 13 bases separated the two germline ends. The CDR3 has 15 amino acids.

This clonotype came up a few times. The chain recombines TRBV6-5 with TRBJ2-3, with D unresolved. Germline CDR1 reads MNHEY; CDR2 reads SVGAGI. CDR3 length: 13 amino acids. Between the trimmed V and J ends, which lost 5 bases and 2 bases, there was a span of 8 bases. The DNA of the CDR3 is TGTGCCAGCAGTAAAGACCACACAGATACGCAGTATTTT. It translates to CASSKDHTDTQYF.